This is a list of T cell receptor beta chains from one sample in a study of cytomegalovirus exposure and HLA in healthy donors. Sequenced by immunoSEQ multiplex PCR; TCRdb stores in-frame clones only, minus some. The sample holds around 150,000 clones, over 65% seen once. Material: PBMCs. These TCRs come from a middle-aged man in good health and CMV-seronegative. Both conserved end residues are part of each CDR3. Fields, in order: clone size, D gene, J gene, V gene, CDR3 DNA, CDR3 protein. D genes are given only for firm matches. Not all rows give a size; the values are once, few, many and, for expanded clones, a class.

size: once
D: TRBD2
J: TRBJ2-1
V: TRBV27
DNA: TGTGCCAGCAGTCCATACGGGACTAGCGGGACCCTTCGAAGCAATGAGCAGTTCTTC
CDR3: CASSPYGTSGTLRSNEQFF

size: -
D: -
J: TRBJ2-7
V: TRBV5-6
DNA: TGTGCCAGCAGCTTGGCTCAGGAAAGCTACGAGCAGTACTTC
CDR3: CASSLAQESYEQYF

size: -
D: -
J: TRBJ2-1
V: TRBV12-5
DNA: TGTGCTAGTGGTTTAATCGGACTAACTTACAATGAGCAGTTCTTC
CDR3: CASGLIGLTYNEQFF

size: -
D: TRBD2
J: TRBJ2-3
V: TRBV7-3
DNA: TGTGCCAGCAGCTTAAGGACTAGCGGGAGGGCATCAGATACGCAGTATTTT
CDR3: CASSLRTSGRASDTQYF

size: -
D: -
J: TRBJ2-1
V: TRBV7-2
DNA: TGTGCCAGCAGCTTAGCACCAGGGGACTACAATGAGCAGTTCTTC
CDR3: CASSLAPGDYNEQFF

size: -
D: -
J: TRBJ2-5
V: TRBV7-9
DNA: TGTGCCAGCAGCAAACAGGGGGGGCAAGAGACCCAGTACTTC
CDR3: CASSKQGGQETQYF

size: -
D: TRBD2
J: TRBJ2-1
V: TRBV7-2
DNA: TGTGCCAGCAGCTTGCTTCTAGCGGGAAATGAGCAGTTCTTC
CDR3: CASSLLLAGNEQFF

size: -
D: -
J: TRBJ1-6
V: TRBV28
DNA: TGTGCCAGCAGCCCCCGGGTTCCGAATTCACCCCTCCACTTT
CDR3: CASSPRVPNSPLHF

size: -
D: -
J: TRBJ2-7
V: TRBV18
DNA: TGTGCCAGCTCACCACCGGGACTTCCCTACGAGCAGTACTTC
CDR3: CASSPPGLPYEQYF

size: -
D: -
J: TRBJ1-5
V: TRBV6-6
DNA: TGTGCCAGCAGTTACTCCCGACGGGGTAGCAATCAGCCCCAGCATTTT
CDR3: CASSYSRRGSNQPQHF

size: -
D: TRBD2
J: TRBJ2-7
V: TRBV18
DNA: TGTGCCAGCTCTCTGAGCGGGAGGTACGAGCAGTACTTC
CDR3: CASSLSGRYEQYF

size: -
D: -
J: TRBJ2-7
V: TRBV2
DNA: TGTGCCAGCAGTGAATGGGCTGGGTCTCGTTACGAGCAGTACTTC
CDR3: CASSEWAGSRYEQYF

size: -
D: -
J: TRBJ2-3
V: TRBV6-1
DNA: TGTGCCAGCAGTGAACGCAGAGCGGATACGCAGTATTTT
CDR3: CASSERRADTQYF

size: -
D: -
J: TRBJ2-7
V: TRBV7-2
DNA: TGTGCCAGCAGCTCCGCCTTTAGATCCTACGAGCAGTACTTC
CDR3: CASSSAFRSYEQYF

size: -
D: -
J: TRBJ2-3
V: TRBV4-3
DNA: TGCGCCAGCAGCCAAGATAGGGGCGGTGATGGCACAGATACGCAGTATTTT
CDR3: CASSQDRGGDGTDTQYF

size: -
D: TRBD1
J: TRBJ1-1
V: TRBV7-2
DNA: TGTGCCAGCAGCTCACGGCGAGGGACAGTGAACACTGAAGCTTTCTTT
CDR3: CASSSRRGTVNTEAFF

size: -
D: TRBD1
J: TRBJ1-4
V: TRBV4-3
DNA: TGCGCCAGCAGCCAGAATGCCAGGGGGCTAGGTGAAAAACTGTTTTTT
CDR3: CASSQNARGLGEKLFF

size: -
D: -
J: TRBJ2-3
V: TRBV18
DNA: TGTGCCAGCTCACCCGCGGCAGGGAAGGATACGCAGTATTTT
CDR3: CASSPAAGKDTQYF

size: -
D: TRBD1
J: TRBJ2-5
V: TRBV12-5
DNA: TGTGCTAGTGGCCGCGGACAGGGGCAGGAGACCCAGTACTTC
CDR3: CASGRGQGQETQYF

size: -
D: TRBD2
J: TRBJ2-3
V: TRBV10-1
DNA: TGCGCCAGCAGTGATAAACGGGGGACTAGCACTGATACGCAGTATTTT
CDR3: CASSDKRGTSTDTQYF

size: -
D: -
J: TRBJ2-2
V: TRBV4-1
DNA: TGCGCCAGCAGCCAGCCTACTCGGGATAAGGCCGGGGAGCTGTTTTTT
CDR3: CASSQPTRDKAGELFF

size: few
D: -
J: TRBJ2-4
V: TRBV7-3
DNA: TGTGCCAGCAGCTCAGACAGAGGCATTCAGTACTTC
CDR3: CASSSDRGIQYF

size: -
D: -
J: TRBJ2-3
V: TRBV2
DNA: TGTGCCAGCAGTCGGTATGGGGCTAGCGACACCACAGATACGCAGTATTTT
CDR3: CASSRYGASDTTDTQYF

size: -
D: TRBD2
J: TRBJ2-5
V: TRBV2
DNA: TGTGCCAGCATTTCTAGCGGGGTAGGGGAGACCCAGTACTTC
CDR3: CASISSGVGETQYF

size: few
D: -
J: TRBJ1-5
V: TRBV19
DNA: TGTGCCAGTAATAGCGGGGGGGGCAATCAGCCCCAGCATTTT
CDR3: CASNSGGGNQPQHF

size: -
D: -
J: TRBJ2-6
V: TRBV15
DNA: TGTGCCACCAGCAGAGCGGGGGCTGGGGCCAACGTCCTGACTTTC
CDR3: CATSRAGAGANVLTF